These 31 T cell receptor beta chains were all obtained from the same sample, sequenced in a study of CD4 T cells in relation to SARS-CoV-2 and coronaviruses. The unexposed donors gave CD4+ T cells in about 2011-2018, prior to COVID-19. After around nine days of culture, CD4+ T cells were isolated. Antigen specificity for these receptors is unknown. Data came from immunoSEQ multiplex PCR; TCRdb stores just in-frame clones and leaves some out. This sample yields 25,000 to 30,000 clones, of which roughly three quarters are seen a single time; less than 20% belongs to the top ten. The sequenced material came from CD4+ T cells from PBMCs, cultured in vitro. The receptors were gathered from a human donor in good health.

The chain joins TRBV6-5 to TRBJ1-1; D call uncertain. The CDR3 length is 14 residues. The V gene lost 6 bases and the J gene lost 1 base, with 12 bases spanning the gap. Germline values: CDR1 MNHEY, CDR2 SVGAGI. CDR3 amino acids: CASSNPGGNTEAFF. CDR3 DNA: TGTGCCAGCAGCAACCCGGGAGGGAACACTGAAGCTTTCTTT.

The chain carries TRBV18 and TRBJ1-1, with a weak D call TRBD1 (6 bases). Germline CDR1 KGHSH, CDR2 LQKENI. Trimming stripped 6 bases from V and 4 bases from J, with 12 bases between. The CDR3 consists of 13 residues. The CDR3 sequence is CASSSGGGTEAFF. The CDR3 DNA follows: TGTGCCAGCTCGTCCGGGGGCGGCACTGAAGCTTTCTTT. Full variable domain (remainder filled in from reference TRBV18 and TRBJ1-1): NAGVMQNPRHLVRRRGQEARLRCSPMKGHSHVYWYRQLPEEGLKFMVYLQKENIIDESGMPKERFSAEFPKEGPSILRIQQVVRGDSAAYFCASSSGGGTEAFFGQGTRLTVV.

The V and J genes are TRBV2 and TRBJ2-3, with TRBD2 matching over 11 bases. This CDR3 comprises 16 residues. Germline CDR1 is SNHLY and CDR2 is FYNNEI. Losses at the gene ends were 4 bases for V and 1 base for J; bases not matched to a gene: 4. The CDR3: CASSVKGLAGTDTQYF. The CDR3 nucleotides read TGTGCCAGCAGTGTCAAGGGACTAGCGGGCACAGATACGCAGTATTTT. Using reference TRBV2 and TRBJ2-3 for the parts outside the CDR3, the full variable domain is EPEVTQTPSHQVTQMGQEVILRCVPISNHLYFYWYRQILGQKVEFLVSFYNNEISEKSEIFDDQFSVERPDGSNFTLKIRSTKLEDSAMYFCASSVKGLAGTDTQYFGPGTRLTVL.

In DNA, the CDR3 is TGCGCCAGCAGCCCCCAGGGGGATAACACTGAAGCTTTCTTT. Translated: CASSPQGDNTEAFF. This rearrangement joins TRBV5-1 to TRBJ1-1, with TRBD1 identical over 7 bases. This CDR3 region has 14 residues. Unmatched junction bases numbered 5, after V lost 4 bases and J lost 2 bases. Per the germline V gene, CDR1 is SGHRS and CDR2 is YFSETQ.

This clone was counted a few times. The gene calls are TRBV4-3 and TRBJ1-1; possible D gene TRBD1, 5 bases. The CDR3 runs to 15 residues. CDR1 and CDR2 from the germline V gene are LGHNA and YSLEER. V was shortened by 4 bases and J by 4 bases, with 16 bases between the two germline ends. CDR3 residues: CASSRGPPGGTEAFF. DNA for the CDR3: TGCGCCAGCAGCCGAGGGCCCCCGGGGGGCACTGAAGCTTTCTTT.

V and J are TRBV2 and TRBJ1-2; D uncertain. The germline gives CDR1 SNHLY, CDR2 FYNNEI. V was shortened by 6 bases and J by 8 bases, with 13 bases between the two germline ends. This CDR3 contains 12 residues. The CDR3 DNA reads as TGTGCCAGCAGCACAGTGGGCGGGGGCTACACCTTC. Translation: CASSTVGGGYTF.

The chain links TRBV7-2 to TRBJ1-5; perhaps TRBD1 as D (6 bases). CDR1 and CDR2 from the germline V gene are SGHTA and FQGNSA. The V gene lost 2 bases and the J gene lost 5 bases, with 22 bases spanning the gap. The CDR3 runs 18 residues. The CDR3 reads CASSLWGRGPRGDQPQHF. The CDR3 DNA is TGTGCCAGCAGCTTATGGGGCAGGGGCCCCCGGGGCGATCAGCCCCAGCATTTT.

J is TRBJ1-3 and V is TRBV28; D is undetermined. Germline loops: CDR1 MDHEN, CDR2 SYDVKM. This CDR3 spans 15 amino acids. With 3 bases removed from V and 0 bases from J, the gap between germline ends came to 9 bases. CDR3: CASSLHQDSGNTIYF. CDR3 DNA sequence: TGTGCCAGCAGTTTGCACCAGGACTCTGGAAACACCATATATTTT.

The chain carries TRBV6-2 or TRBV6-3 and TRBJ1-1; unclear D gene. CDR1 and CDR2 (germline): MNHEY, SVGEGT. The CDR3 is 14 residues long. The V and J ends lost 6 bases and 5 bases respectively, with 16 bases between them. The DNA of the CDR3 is TGTGCCAGCAGCTCGCAAGGGTTGGAGACTGAAGCTTTCTTT. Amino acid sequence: CASSSQGLETEAFF.

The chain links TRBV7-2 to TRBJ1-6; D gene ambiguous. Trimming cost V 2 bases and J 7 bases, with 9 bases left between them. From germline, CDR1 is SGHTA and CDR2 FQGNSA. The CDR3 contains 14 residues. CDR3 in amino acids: CASSLRRGNSPLHF. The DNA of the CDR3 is TGTGCCAGCAGCTTAAGGAGAGGGAATTCACCCCTCCACTTT.

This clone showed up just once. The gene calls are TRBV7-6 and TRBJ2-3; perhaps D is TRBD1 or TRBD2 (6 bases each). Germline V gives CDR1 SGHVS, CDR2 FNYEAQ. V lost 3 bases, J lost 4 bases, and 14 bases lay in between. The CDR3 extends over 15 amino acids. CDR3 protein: CASSFFRGLADTQYF. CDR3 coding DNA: TGTGCCAGCAGCTTTTTCCGGGGGCTCGCAGATACGCAGTATTTT.

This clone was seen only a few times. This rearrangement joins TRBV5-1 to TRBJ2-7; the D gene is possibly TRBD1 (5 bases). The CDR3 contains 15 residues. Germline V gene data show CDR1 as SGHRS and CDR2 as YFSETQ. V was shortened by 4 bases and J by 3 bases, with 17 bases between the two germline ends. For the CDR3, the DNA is TGCGCCAGCAGCGAGTCGGCAGGGCGAATCTACGAGCAGTACTTC. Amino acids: CASSESAGRIYEQYF. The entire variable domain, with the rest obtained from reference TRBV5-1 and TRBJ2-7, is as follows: KAGVTQTPRYLIKTRGQQVTLSCSPISGHRSVSWYQQTPGQGLQFLFEYFSETQRNKGNFPGRFSGRQFSNSRSEMNVSTLELGDSALYLCASSESAGRIYEQYFGPGTRLTVT.

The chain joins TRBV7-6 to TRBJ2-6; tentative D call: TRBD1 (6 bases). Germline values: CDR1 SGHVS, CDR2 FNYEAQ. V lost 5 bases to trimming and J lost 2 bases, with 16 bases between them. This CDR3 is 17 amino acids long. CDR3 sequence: CASSPSSGVPGANVLTF. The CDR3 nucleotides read TGTGCCAGCAGCCCCTCGTCAGGGGTCCCTGGGGCCAACGTCCTGACTTTC.

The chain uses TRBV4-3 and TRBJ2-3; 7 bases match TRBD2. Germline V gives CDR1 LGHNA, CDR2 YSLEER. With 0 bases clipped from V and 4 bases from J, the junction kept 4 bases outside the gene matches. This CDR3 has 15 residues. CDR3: CASSQETRGADTQYF. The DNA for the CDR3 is TGCGCCAGCAGCCAAGAAACCCGGGGGGCAGATACGCAGTATTTT.

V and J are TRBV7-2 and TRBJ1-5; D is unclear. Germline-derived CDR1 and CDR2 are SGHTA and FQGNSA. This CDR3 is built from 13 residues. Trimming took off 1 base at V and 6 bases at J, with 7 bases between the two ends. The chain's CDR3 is CASSLGGLQPQHF. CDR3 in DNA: TGTGCCAGCAGCTTAGGAGGGCTTCAGCCCCAGCATTTT.

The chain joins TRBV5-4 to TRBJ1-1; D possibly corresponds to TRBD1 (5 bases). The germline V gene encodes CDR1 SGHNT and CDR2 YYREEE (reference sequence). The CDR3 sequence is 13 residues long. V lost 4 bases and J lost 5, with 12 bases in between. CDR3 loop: CASSLQGVTEAFF. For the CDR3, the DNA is TGTGCCAGCAGCCTTCAAGGGGTGACTGAAGCTTTCTTT.

CDR3 coding DNA: TGTGCCAGCAGCGATCAGGGTAGGGCTGAAGCTTTCTTT. It codes for CASSDQGRAEAFF. This chain connects TRBV9 to TRBJ1-1; D perhaps matches TRBD1 (5 bases). V gave up 3 bases and J gave up 6 bases, with 12 bases separating them. The CDR3 consists of 13 residues. The germline V gene has CDR1 SGDLS and CDR2 YYNGEE.

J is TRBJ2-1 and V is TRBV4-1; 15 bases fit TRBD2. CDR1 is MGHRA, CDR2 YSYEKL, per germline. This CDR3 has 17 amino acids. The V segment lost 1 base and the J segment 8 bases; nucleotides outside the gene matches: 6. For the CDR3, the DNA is TGCGCCAGCAGCCAAGGGGTCCGGACTAGCGGGAGGGATGAGCAGTTCTTC. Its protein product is CASSQGVRTSGRDEQFF.

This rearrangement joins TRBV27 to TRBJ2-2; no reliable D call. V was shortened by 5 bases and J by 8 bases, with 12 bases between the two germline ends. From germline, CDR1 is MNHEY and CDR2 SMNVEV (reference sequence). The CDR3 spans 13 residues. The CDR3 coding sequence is TGTGCCAGCAGTCCATCACGATGGGGGGAGCTGTTTTTT. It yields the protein CASSPSRWGELFF.

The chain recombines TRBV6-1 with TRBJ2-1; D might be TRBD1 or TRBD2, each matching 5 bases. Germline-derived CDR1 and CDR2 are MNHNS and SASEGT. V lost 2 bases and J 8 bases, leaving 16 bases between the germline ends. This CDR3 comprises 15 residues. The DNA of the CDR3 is TGTGCCAGCAGTGAATACGGGACCCCTAGGTATGAGCAGTTCTTC. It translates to CASSEYGTPRYEQFF.

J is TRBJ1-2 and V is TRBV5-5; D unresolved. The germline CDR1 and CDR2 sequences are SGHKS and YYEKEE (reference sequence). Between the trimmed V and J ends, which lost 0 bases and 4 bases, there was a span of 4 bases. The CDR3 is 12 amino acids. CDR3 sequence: CASSLESYGYTF. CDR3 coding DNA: TGTGCCAGCAGCTTGGAATCCTATGGCTACACCTTC. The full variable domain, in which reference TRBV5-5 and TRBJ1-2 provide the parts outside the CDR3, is DAGVTQSPTHLIKTRGQQVTLRCSPISGHKSVSWYQQVLGQGPQFIFQYYEKEERGRGNFPDRFSARQFPNYSSELNVNALLLGDSALYLCASSLESYGYTFGSGTRLTVV.

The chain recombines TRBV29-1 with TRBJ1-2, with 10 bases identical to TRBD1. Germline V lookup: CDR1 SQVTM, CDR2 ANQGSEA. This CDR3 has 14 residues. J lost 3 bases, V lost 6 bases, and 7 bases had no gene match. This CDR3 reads CSVQSTGGDYGYTF. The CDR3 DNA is TGCAGCGTCCAATCGACAGGGGGCGACTATGGCTACACCTTC.

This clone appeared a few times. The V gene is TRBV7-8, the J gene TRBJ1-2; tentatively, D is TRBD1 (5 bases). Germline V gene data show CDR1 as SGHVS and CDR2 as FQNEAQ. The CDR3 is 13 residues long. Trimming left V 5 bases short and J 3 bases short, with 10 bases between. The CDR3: CASSQQADYGYTF. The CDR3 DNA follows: TGTGCCAGCAGCCAACAGGCGGACTATGGCTACACCTTC.

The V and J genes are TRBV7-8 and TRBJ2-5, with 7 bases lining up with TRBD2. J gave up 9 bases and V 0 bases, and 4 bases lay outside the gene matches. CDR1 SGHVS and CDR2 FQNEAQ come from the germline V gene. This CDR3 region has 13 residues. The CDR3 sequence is CASSLADTSAQYF. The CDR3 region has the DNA TGTGCCAGCAGCTTAGCGGATACTAGCGCCCAGTACTTC.

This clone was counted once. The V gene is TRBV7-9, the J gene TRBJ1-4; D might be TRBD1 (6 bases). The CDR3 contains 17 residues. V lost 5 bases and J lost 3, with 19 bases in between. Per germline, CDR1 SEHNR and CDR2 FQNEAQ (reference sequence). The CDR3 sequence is CASSKSLTGPANEKLFF. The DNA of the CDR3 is TGTGCCAGCAGCAAGAGCCTAACAGGGCCGGCTAATGAAAAACTGTTTTTT.

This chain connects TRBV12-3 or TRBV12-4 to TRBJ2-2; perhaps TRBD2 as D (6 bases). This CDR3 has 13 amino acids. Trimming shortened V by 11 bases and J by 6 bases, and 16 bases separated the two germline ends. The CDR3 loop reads CASHTGDSGELFF. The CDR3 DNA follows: TGTGCCTCCCACACGGGGGACTCCGGGGAGCTGTTTTTT.

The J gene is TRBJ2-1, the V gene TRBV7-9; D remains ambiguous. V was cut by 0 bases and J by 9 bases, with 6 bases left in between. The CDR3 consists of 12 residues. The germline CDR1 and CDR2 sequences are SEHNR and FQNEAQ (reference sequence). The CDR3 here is CASSLARSEQFF. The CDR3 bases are TGTGCCAGCAGCTTAGCGCGGTCTGAGCAGTTCTTC.

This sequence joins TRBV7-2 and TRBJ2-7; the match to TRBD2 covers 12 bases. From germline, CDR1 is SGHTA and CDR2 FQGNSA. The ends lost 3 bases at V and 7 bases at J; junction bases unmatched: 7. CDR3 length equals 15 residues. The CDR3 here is CASSFSTGLAGEQYF. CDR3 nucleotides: TGTGCCAGCAGCTTCTCTACCGGACTAGCGGGAGAGCAGTACTTC. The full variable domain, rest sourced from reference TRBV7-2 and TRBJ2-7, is GAGVSQSPSNKVTEKGKDVELRCDPISGHTALYWYRQSLGQGLEFLIYFQGNSAPDKSGLPSDRFSAERTGGSVSTLTIQRTQQEDSAVYLCASSFSTGLAGEQYFGPGTRLTVT.

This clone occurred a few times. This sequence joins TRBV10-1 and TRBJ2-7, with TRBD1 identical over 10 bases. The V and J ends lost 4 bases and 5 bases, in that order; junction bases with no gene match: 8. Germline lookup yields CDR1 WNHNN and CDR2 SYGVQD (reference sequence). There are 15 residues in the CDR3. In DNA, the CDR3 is TGCGCCAGCAGTGGGGGGACAGGGGTGTTAAACGAGCAGTACTTC. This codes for CASSGGTGVLNEQYF.

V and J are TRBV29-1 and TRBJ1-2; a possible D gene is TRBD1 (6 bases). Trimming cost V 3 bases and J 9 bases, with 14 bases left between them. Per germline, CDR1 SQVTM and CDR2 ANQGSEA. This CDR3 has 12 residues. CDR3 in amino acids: CSVDRGTLSYTF. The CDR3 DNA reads TGCAGCGTTGACAGGGGTACCCTTAGCTACACCTTC.

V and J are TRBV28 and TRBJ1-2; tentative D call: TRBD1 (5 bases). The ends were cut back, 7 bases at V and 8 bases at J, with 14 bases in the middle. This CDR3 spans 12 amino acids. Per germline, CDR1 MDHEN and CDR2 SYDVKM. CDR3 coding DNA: TGTGCCAGCACCTTGGGAGGACAAGGCTACACCTTC. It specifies CASTLGGQGYTF.